These 4 T cell receptor beta chains share one sample of origin, sequenced in a study of T cells after yellow fever vaccination. TCRdb fed the 5' RACE reads into MiXCR, producing one record per CDR3 protein. This sample has some 250,000 distinct CDR3 sequences; about 3.5% occur once, and the top ten carry around 19%. The material was PBMCs, obtained 15 days after the yellow fever booster vaccination. The origin of the receptors is a man between 18 and 35 years old who received the YFV17D yellow fever vaccine.

Many counts were recorded for this clonotype. The genes are TRBV7-9 and TRBJ2-3; TRBD1 agrees at 8 bases. Germline trimming cut 4 bases from V and 4 bases from J; bases unmatched to any gene: 16. The CDR3 sequence is 18 residues long. Germline values: CDR1 SEHNR, CDR2 FQNEAQ (reference sequence). DNA of the CDR3: TGTGCCAGCAGCTGGGGACAGGTCAAAGGGGCAGGCCCAGATACGCAGTATTTT. This encodes CASSWGQVKGAGPDTQYF.

This clonotype appeared many times. J is TRBJ2-7 and V is TRBV12-3 or TRBV12-4; 7 bases are a match to TRBD1. This CDR3 contains 16 residues. Unmatched junction bases numbered 13, after V lost 5 bases and J lost 3 bases. The CDR3 region is CASSDLSGGRGYEQYF. The CDR3 nucleotides read TGTGCCAGCAGTGACCTCTCAGGGGGACGGGGCTACGAGCAGTACTTC.

In its sample, this clonotype was seen many times. This sequence joins TRBV20-1 and TRBJ1-2; D gene uncertain. The CDR3 totals 14 residues. The germline V gene has CDR1 DFQATT and CDR2 SNEGSKA (reference sequence). V shed 6 bases and J shed 6 bases, with 20 bases lying between them. CDR3 region: CSALRVNRGHGYTF. The DNA for the CDR3 is TGCAGTGCCCTTCGGGTCAACCGAGGACATGGCTACACCTTC.

Many counts were recorded for this clonotype. The CDR3 protein is CASSQDMETQYF. The CDR3 bases are TGTGCCAGCAGCCAAGACATGGAGACCCAGTACTTC. The chain employs TRBV4-2 and TRBJ2-5; D unresolved. Germline V lookup: CDR1 LGHNA, CDR2 YNFKEQ. The germline V and J ends were trimmed by 0 bases and 5 bases, with 4 bases remaining between them. CDR3 length: 12 amino acids.